Below, one T cell receptor (beta chain) is given with its context. The libraries were made with immunoSEQ v3. Assay used: immunoSEQ multiplex PCR; TCRdb lists only in-frame clones, some missing. The data hold around 59,000 clones, with approximately 69% observed a single time. Time point of the sample: pre-treatment sample, taken before nivolumab and TIL therapy. This specimen comes from a study of TIL therapy for anti-PD-1-resistant metastatic lung cancer. At the level of the study: Most patients had lung adenocarcinoma.

Germline CDR1 and CDR2: SGDLS and YYNGEE. The CDR3 spans 14 residues. The ends were cut back, 3 bases at V and 6 bases at J, with 13 bases in the middle. The material was blood, obtained at baseline. The clonotype originates from a person aged 25-85 years with non-small cell lung cancer. The chain couples TRBV9 to TRBJ1-5; D is ambiguous. CDR3 loop: CASSGGSEGQPQHF. DNA for the CDR3: TGTGCCAGCAGCGGGGGTTCGGAGGGTCAGCCCCAGCATTTT.